Listed below are T cell receptor beta chains from one sample, sequenced in a study of CD8+ T cells in alopecia areata. Profiling relied on immunoSEQ multiplex PCR, and the TCRdb table lists in-frame clones only, not all of them. The sample lists about 3,300 clones; under 85% were seen once. The input for sequencing was skin, taken at week 24, from a patient treated with tofacitinib. Every receptor here comes from a human donor with alopecia areata. CDR3s include the opening cysteine and the closing phenylalanine or tryptophan. The D gene is left open where the match is weak. Clone size, where shown, is once, few, many, or a class for clones that have expanded.

v_call: TRBV10-2
j_call: TRBJ2-5
d_call: NA
clone_size: NA
cdr3_aa: CASSQSDRSKETQYF
cdr3_nt: TGCGCCAGCAGCCAGAGTGACAGGAGTAAAGAGACCCAGTACTTC

v_call: TRBV10-3
j_call: TRBJ2-7
d_call: NA
clone_size: NA
cdr3_aa: CAIRDSYEQYF
cdr3_nt: TGTGCCATCAGGGACAGCTACGAGCAGTACTTC

v_call: TRBV7-2
j_call: TRBJ2-7
d_call: NA
clone_size: NA
cdr3_aa: CASSFAYSYEQYF
cdr3_nt: TGTGCCAGCAGCTTCGCGTATTCCTACGAGCAGTACTTC

v_call: TRBV11-2
j_call: TRBJ2-1
d_call: NA
clone_size: NA
cdr3_aa: CASTASGTLLYNEQFF
cdr3_nt: TGTGCCAGCACCGCCAGCGGGACACTACTTTACAATGAGCAGTTCTTC

v_call: TRBV14
j_call: TRBJ2-3
d_call: NA
clone_size: NA
cdr3_aa: CASSQPWGRASTDTQYF
cdr3_nt: TGTGCCAGCAGCCAACCCTGGGGCAGGGCTAGCACAGATACGCAGTATTTT

v_call: TRBV5-1
j_call: TRBJ2-7
d_call: TRBD1
clone_size: NA
cdr3_aa: CASNLSRGYEQYF
cdr3_nt: TGCGCCAGCAACTTGTCCAGGGGGTACGAGCAGTACTTC

v_call: TRBV29-1
j_call: TRBJ2-7
d_call: TRBD2
clone_size: NA
cdr3_aa: CSVQRGLSYEQYF
cdr3_nt: TGCAGCGTCCAGCGGGGTCTCTCCTACGAGCAGTACTTC

v_call: TRBV4-2
j_call: TRBJ2-5
d_call: NA
clone_size: once
cdr3_aa: CASSQDWGGPLQETQYF
cdr3_nt: TGTGCCAGCAGCCAAGATTGGGGGGGGCCTTTACAAGAGACCCAGTACTTC

v_call: TRBV2
j_call: TRBJ2-5
d_call: TRBD2
clone_size: few
cdr3_aa: CASRERGAETQYF
cdr3_nt: TGTGCCAGCAGGGAGCGGGGAGCGGAGACCCAGTACTTC

v_call: TRBV23-1
j_call: TRBJ1-4
d_call: TRBD1
clone_size: NA
cdr3_aa: CASVPVGDSLNEKLFF
cdr3_nt: TGCGCCAGCGTACCCGTGGGGGACAGTCTTAATGAAAAACTGTTTTTT

v_call: TRBV12-5
j_call: TRBJ2-2
d_call: TRBD1
clone_size: NA
cdr3_aa: CASGSYPGTGANTGELFF
cdr3_nt: TGTGCTAGTGGTTCCTATCCCGGGACAGGGGCGAACACCGGGGAGCTGTTTTTT

v_call: TRBV10-3
j_call: TRBJ1-6
d_call: NA
clone_size: NA
cdr3_aa: CAISESRVGEQSPLHF
cdr3_nt: TGTGCCATCAGTGAGTCGAGAGTAGGGGAACAATCACCCCTCCACTTT

v_call: TRBV7-2
j_call: TRBJ2-1
d_call: TRBD2
clone_size: NA
cdr3_aa: CASSRAGTSGGQHEQFF
cdr3_nt: TGTGCCAGCAGCCGTGCGGGGACTAGCGGGGGGCAGCATGAGCAGTTCTTC

v_call: TRBV4-3
j_call: TRBJ2-7
d_call: NA
clone_size: NA
cdr3_aa: CASSQDRSGGEQYF
cdr3_nt: TGCGCCAGCAGCCAAGATCGCTCAGGGGGGGAGCAGTACTTC

v_call: TRBV2
j_call: TRBJ2-1
d_call: NA
clone_size: once
cdr3_aa: CASSERDYNEQFF
cdr3_nt: TGTGCCAGCAGTGAAAGGGACTACAATGAGCAGTTCTTC

v_call: TRBV10-3
j_call: TRBJ2-3
d_call: NA
clone_size: NA
cdr3_aa: CAISESGETDTQYF
cdr3_nt: TGTGCCATCAGTGAGTCAGGGGAAACAGATACGCAGTATTTT

v_call: TRBV13
j_call: TRBJ2-1
d_call: NA
clone_size: few
cdr3_aa: CASSPGTLMEQFF
cdr3_nt: TGTGCCAGCAGCCCCGGGACCCTGATGGAGCAGTTCTTC

v_call: TRBV4-2
j_call: TRBJ1-5
d_call: NA
clone_size: large
cdr3_aa: CASSQVLGQGSNQPQHF
cdr3_nt: TGTGCCAGCAGCCAAGTGCTAGGCCAGGGGAGCAATCAGCCCCAGCATTTT

v_call: TRBV9
j_call: TRBJ2-1
d_call: TRBD2
clone_size: NA
cdr3_aa: CASSTSGAGVRNEQFF
cdr3_nt: TGTGCCAGCAGCACCTCTGGCGCGGGGGTCCGCAATGAGCAGTTCTTC

v_call: TRBV7-7
j_call: TRBJ2-2
d_call: NA
clone_size: NA
cdr3_aa: CASSLGRLVNAGELFF
cdr3_nt: TGTGCTAGCAGCTTAGGGCGACTAGTGAATGCCGGGGAGCTGTTTTTT

v_call: TRBV6-9
j_call: TRBJ1-3
d_call: NA
clone_size: once
cdr3_aa: CASSYGRSLGNTIYF
cdr3_nt: TGTGCCAGCAGTTACGGCAGGAGCCTTGGAAACACCATATATTTT

v_call: TRBV6-1
j_call: TRBJ2-7
d_call: NA
clone_size: few
cdr3_aa: CAIGRAYEQYF
cdr3_nt: TGTGCCATCGGACGGGCCTACGAGCAGTACTTC

v_call: TRBV5-1
j_call: TRBJ2-1
d_call: NA
clone_size: NA
cdr3_aa: CASSLTSINYNEQFF
cdr3_nt: TGCGCCAGCAGCTTGACAAGCATAAACTACAATGAGCAGTTCTTC

v_call: TRBV7-9
j_call: TRBJ2-2
d_call: TRBD1
clone_size: few
cdr3_aa: CASSSTGGTGELFF
cdr3_nt: TGTGCCAGCAGTTCGACAGGGGGCACCGGGGAGCTGTTTTTT

v_call: TRBV6-5
j_call: TRBJ2-7
d_call: NA
clone_size: NA
cdr3_aa: CASSYGSGLLSYEQYF
cdr3_nt: TGTGCCAGCAGTTACGGGTCGGGACTTTTGTCCTACGAGCAGTACTTC

v_call: TRBV7-9
j_call: TRBJ1-1
d_call: NA
clone_size: NA
cdr3_aa: CASSLFMGQSHTEAFF
cdr3_nt: TGTGCCAGCAGCTTATTTATGGGGCAGAGCCACACTGAAGCTTTCTTT